The clone carrying this T cell receptor beta chain was observed a few times. Its antigen remains unidentified. The sample belongs to a study of beta chain features in type 1 diabetes. General study findings and limits: Shortening of TCRB CDR3s, moderate but significant, appeared in all four CD4+ subsets of Type 1 diabetes patients.

cDNA synthesis used the whole RNA isolate, giving expressed TCRB sequences. Clones were read by immunoSEQ multiplex PCR, and TCRdb kept only the in-frame ones, dropping some. Of 280,000 or so clones in the sample, approximately 16% were seen once. The receptor comes from a man aged 18 to 30 with type 1 diabetes. The material sequenced was naive CD4+ T cells from blood.

The CDR3 reads CASVRSGQETQYF. For the CDR3, the DNA is TGTGCCAGCGTACGGAGCGGCCAAGAGACCCAGTACTTC. The genes are TRBV7-9 and TRBJ2-5; a possible D gene is TRBD2 (5 bases). The CDR3 contains 13 residues. Germline CDR1 reads SEHNR; CDR2 reads FQNEAQ (reference sequence). The ends were cut back, 8 bases at V and 1 base at J, with 11 bases in the middle.